These 15 T cell receptor beta chains were sequenced from one sample in a study of blood T cell repertoires in COVID-19. Clones were sequenced by immunoSEQ multiplex PCR, and TCRdb holds only the in-frame ones, with some missing. Of 250,000 to 350,000 clones in the sample, roughly 87% were seen once. Sequencing input: peripheral blood. Receptors originate from a woman in her forties or fifties who had recovered from COVID-19.

This chain uses TRBV19 with TRBJ1-3, with 7 nucleotides matching TRBD1. This CDR3 spans 16 amino acids. CDR1 and CDR2 (germline): LNHDA, SQIVND (reference sequence). The trim removed 2 bases at V and 6 bases at J, leaving 10 bases unmatched. The CDR3 is CASSITWTGSENTIYF. The DNA for the CDR3 is TGTGCCAGTAGTATAACTTGGACAGGTTCAGAAAACACCATATATTTT.

This rearrangement joins TRBV29-1 to TRBJ1-3; D may be TRBD1 (6 bases). V lost 6 bases and J 0 bases, leaving 9 bases between the germline ends. This CDR3 is built from 13 residues. Germline V CDR1 and CDR2: SQVTM, ANQGSEA. CDR3 bases: TGCAGCGTGGACAGATACTCTGGAAACACCATATATTTT. It specifies CSVDRYSGNTIYF.

The CDR3, as DNA: TGTGCCAGCAAGGCAGGAACCCCCTATGGCTACACCTTC. It yields the protein CASKAGTPYGYTF. This sequence joins TRBV6-5 and TRBJ1-2; no reliable D call. From germline, CDR1 is MNHEY and CDR2 SVGAGI. This CDR3 is 13 amino acids long. Deletions cut 7 bases from V and 4 bases from J, with 13 bases between.

The CDR3: CALRIKVGTANTGELFF. The CDR3 DNA sequence: TGTGCACTCCGAATAAAAGTCGGGACAGCAAACACCGGGGAGCTGTTTTTT. The rearrangement links TRBV12-5 to TRBJ2-2; TRBD1 matches at 7 bases. Germline lookup yields CDR1 LGHNT and CDR2 FRNRAP. The CDR3 covers 17 residues.

The chain has TRBV9 and TRBJ2-1; 9 bases align to TRBD1. Per germline, CDR1 SGDLS and CDR2 YYNGEE. V lost 0 bases, J lost 0 bases, and 4 bases stayed unmatched. This CDR3 has 17 residues. CDR3 bases: TGTGCCAGCAGCGTAGCTCCGGGACAGGGCTCCTACAATGAGCAGTTCTTC. It translates to CASSVAPGQGSYNEQFF.

In the case of this clone: The identical CDR3 is also encoded by other nucleotide sequences in the sample. CDR3 nucleotide sequence: TGTGCCAGCAGTTACTCTAGCGGGAGCTCCTACGAGCAGTACTTC. Amino acid sequence: CASSYSSGSSYEQYF. The gene calls are TRBV6-5 and TRBJ2-7; 9 bases fit TRBD2. The junction had 0 bases not matched to a gene; V was cut back by 0 bases and J by 0 bases. The CDR3 is 15 residues long. In germline, CDR1 is MNHEY, CDR2 SVGAGI.

The sample holds a few counts of this clone. The rearrangement uses TRBV6-6 and TRBJ2-1; D is unresolved. Germline CDR1 MNHNY, CDR2 SVGAGI (reference sequence). This CDR3 comprises 12 residues. The V and J ends lost 0 bases and 8 bases respectively, with 5 bases between them. This chain's CDR3 is CASSYSSHEQFF. The CDR3 DNA is TGTGCCAGCAGTTACTCAAGCCATGAGCAGTTCTTC.

This clone came up once. The CDR3 coding sequence is TGTGCCAGCAGTGAGCAGGGGGATCAGCCCCAGCATTTT. Translating gives CASSEQGDQPQHF. This rearrangement joins TRBV6-1 to TRBJ1-5; TRBD1 matches 7 bases. With 3 bases clipped from V and 5 bases from J, the junction kept 1 base outside the gene matches. The germline V gene has CDR1 MNHNS and CDR2 SASEGT. CDR3 size: 13 residues.

The chain uses TRBV20-1 and TRBJ2-3; D is perhaps TRBD2 (6 bases). Between the trimmed V and J ends, which lost 3 bases and 1 base, there was a span of 11 bases. The CDR3 runs 14 residues. Germline loops: CDR1 DFQATT, CDR2 SNEGSKA (reference sequence). The CDR3 DNA is TGCAGTGCTAGTCGGGACTCTCGCACAGATACGCAGTATTTT. Translating it yields CSASRDSRTDTQYF.

The V and J genes are TRBV29-1 and TRBJ2-3, with D possibly being TRBD2 (6 bases). Trimming cost V 2 bases and J 0 bases, with 12 bases left between them. The CDR3 is 15 amino acids. The V gene's germline CDR1 is SQVTM and CDR2 ANQGSEA. The CDR3 DNA sequence: TGCAGCGTTGAACAGGGACTCGCTAGCACAGATACGCAGTATTTT. Translated: CSVEQGLASTDTQYF.

The rearrangement joins TRBV19 to TRBJ1-1; D remains ambiguous. The V gene's germline CDR1 is LNHDA and CDR2 SQIVND (reference sequence). V lost 1 base and J 1 base, leaving 10 bases between the germline ends. This CDR3 contains 15 residues. CDR3 coding DNA: TGTGCCAGTAGTATAGTTCCCTATGAGAACACTGAAGCTTTCTTT. It codes for CASSIVPYENTEAFF.

CDR3 sequence: CASSVGASGNSWGEQYF. The CDR3 coding sequence is TGTGCCAGCAGCGTGGGAGCTAGCGGCAACTCCTGGGGAGAGCAGTACTTC. The chain has TRBV9 and TRBJ2-7, with 7 positions matching TRBD2. This CDR3 has 17 residues. After removal of 2 bases from V and 7 bases from J, the junction contained 18 bases not matched to a gene. Germline loops: CDR1 SGDLS, CDR2 YYNGEE.

The chain links TRBV18 to TRBJ1-1; tentatively, D is TRBD1 (5 bases). CDR3 length equals 13 residues. Germline CDR1 KGHSH, CDR2 LQKENI. With 3 bases removed from V and 5 bases from J, the gap between germline ends came to 10 bases. The chain's CDR3 is CASSPAGRTEAFF. The CDR3 bases are TGTGCCAGCTCACCGGCGGGGCGGACTGAAGCTTTCTTT.

The rearrangement links TRBV7-3 to TRBJ1-4; D is uncertain. CDR3 size: 15 residues. Germline V CDR1 and CDR2: SGHTA, FQGTGA. V was cut by 2 bases and J by 4 bases, with 11 bases left in between. Here the CDR3 DNA reads TGTGCCAGCAGCTTACGTGGCAGGATTAATGAAAAACTGTTTTTT. Translating gives CASSLRGRINEKLFF. Full variable domain (rest looked up from reference TRBV7-3 and TRBJ1-4): GAGVSQTPSNKVTEKGKYVELRCDPISGHTALYWYRQSLGQGPEFLIYFQGTGAADDSGLPNDRFFAVRPEGSVSTLKIQRTERGDSAVYLCASSLRGRINEKLFFGSGTQLSVL.

In the case of this clone: The junction and the germline gene differ at one end; a read error may be behind it. The CDR3 region has the DNA TGTGCTAGCAGCTTAGGTCCGGGTTCCTACAATGAGCAGTTCTTC. Translation gives CASSLGPGSYNEQFF. J is TRBJ2-1 and V is TRBV7-7; D is unclear. The CDR3 runs 15 residues. Germline V CDR1 and CDR2: SSHAT, FNYEAQ (reference sequence).